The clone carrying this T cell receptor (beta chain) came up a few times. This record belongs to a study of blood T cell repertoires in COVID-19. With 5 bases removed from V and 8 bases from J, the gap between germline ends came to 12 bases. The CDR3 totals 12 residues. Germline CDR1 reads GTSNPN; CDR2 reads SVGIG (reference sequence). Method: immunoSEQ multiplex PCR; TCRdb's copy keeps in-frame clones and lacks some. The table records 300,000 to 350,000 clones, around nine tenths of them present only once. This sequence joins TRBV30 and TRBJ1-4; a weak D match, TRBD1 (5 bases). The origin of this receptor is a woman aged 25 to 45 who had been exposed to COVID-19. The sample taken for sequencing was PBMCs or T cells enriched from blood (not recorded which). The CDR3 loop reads CAWGGRMEKLFF. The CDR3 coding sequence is TGTGCCTGGGGGGGGAGGATGGAAAAACTGTTTTTT. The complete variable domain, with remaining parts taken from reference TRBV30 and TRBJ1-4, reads SQTIHQWPATLVQPVGSPLSLECTVEGTSNPNLYWYRQAAGRGLQLLFYSVGIGQISSEVPQNLSASRPQDRQFILSSKKLLLSDSGFYLCAWGGRMEKLFFGSGTQLSVL.